The present T cell receptor beta chain was sequenced within a study of tumor-infiltrating T cells and Merkel cell polyomavirus. Study as a whole: CD8+ T cells recognized the Merkel cell polyomavirus KLL epitope.

Germline V gene data show CDR1 as SGHTA and CDR2 as FQGNSA. Between the trimmed V and J ends, which lost 2 bases and 2 bases, there was a span of 9 bases. The length of the CDR3 is 14 residues. Robust Merkel cell polyomavirus Large T antigen positivity by immunohistochemistry was seen in all patients' tumors. All patients were Caucasian, median age about 65, range about 45 to 77. TCRdb's copy holds only in-frame clones and misses some; the assay was immunoSEQ multiplex PCR. Of 25,000 or so clones in the sample, nearly 90% are singletons; the top ten hold roughly 2.6%. The sequence was obtained from a man aged 50-60 years with Merkel cell carcinoma. The rearrangement joins TRBV7-2 to TRBJ1-1; tentative D call: TRBD1 (5 bases). Material for sequencing was lymph node tissue. CDR3 sequence (DNA): TGTGCCAGCAGCTTATCGACAGTCAACACTGAAGCTTTCTTT. Translating it yields CASSLSTVNTEAFF.